This T cell receptor (beta chain) was recorded in a study of response to subunit inactivated influenza vaccine. This clonotype appeared many times. What it binds is not known. TCRdb recomputed calls from the RT-PCR reads with MiXCR, one row per CDR3 protein. The table records about 830,000 distinct CDR3 sequences, around 20% of them present only once. Study-wide results and caveats: The authors offered the suggestion that each seasonal influenza vaccination recruits few new T cells.

Between the trimmed V and J ends, which lost 6 bases and 7 bases, there was a span of 9 bases. This CDR3 has 12 residues. This clonotype was obtained from a man aged 50 to 60 who received an inactivated influenza vaccine. The sample consisted of PBMCs from blood, taken 5 days after vaccination. The chain recombines TRBV12-3 or TRBV12-4 with TRBJ2-2; tentatively, D is TRBD2 (5 bases). CDR3 nucleotide sequence: TGTGCCAGCAGGGGAGTCCTCGGGGAGCTGTTTTTT. Encoded protein: CASRGVLGELFF.